What follows are 9 T cell receptor beta chains derived from one specimen sequenced in a study of T cell repertoires in cytomegalovirus infection. TCRdb redid the calling of the reads with MiXCR, one entry per CDR3 protein. The sample contains about 160,000 distinct CDR3 sequences, about 15% of which appear only once. The sequenced sample consisted of CD8+ T cells from PBMCs. The receptors stem from a human donor in good health (CMV status not recorded). Some clones in this sample may be carry-over from other donors' samples.

V is TRBV25-1 and J is TRBJ1-2, with a weak D call TRBD1 (5 bases). Looked up from germline, CDR1 is MGHDK and CDR2 is SYGVNS. Trimming stripped 5 bases from V and 3 bases from J, with 13 bases between. This CDR3 spans 14 amino acids. The CDR3 region is CASSPPGNYYGYTF. As DNA, the CDR3 is TGTGCCAGCAGTCCCCCAGGGAACTACTATGGCTACACCTTC.

The sample holds a few counts of this clonotype. The chain is built from TRBV7-3 and TRBJ2-3; 8 nucleotides match TRBD2. V lost 4 bases and J lost 5; bases outside the gene matches: 5. The CDR3 is 14 residues long. Germline CDR1 is SGHTA and CDR2 is FQGTGA. Written as DNA, the CDR3 is TGTGCCAGCAGCTACAGCGGGGGCCAAGATACGCAGTATTTT. Translated: CASSYSGGQDTQYF.

This clonotype occurred a few times. This rearrangement joins TRBV10-3 to TRBJ2-5; D is undetermined. The CDR3 covers 15 residues. V dropped 0 bases and J dropped 1 base, with 9 bases sitting between them. Germline V lookup: CDR1 ENHRY, CDR2 SYGVKD. This CDR3 reads CAISESVHSQETQYF. CDR3 DNA sequence: TGTGCCATCAGTGAGTCAGTCCACTCCCAAGAGACCCAGTACTTC.

This rearrangement joins TRBV7-9 to TRBJ1-5; no reliable D call. V was pared by 1 base and J by 6 bases, with 4 bases between. This CDR3 has 12 residues. The germline V gene encodes CDR1 SEHNR and CDR2 FQNEAQ (reference sequence). The CDR3 nucleotides are TGTGCCAGCAGCTTAGAAATTCAGCCCCAGCATTTT. Protein: CASSLEIQPQHF.

CDR3 protein: CASSYSRGREQFF. As DNA, the CDR3 is TGTGCCAGCAGTTACTCGAGAGGGCGTGAGCAGTTCTTC. V gene TRBV6-2 or TRBV6-3 combines with J gene TRBJ2-1; TRBD2 is a possible D gene (5 bases). CDR1 is MNHEY and CDR2 is SVGEGT in the germline V gene. V was pared by 0 bases and J by 9 bases, with 9 bases between. This CDR3 spans 13 amino acids.

In its sample, this clonotype was seen a few times. The gene calls are TRBV27 and TRBJ1-2; D is uncertain. The CDR3 runs 13 residues. V gave up 6 bases and J gave up 7 bases, with 15 bases separating them. Germline values: CDR1 MNHEY, CDR2 SMNVEV (reference sequence). CDR3 nucleotide sequence: TGTGCCAGCAGACCTGGCCCTTATGGTGGCTACACCTTC. This gives the protein CASRPGPYGGYTF.

This clonotype was seen only a few times. The CDR3 spells CASSLGLYRALYYNEQFF. Here the CDR3 DNA reads TGTGCCAGCAGCTTAGGGTTATATAGGGCCCTCTATTACAATGAGCAGTTCTTC. The chain has TRBV7-2 and TRBJ2-1; no clear D. The CDR3 covers 18 residues. Trimming took 1 base from V and 4 from J, leaving 20 bases between them. Germline CDR1 and CDR2: SGHTA and FQGNSA.

The chain carries TRBV29-1 and TRBJ2-5, with D possibly matching TRBD1 (5 bases). With 1 base removed from V and 3 bases from J, the gap between germline ends came to 6 bases. CDR1 is SQVTM, CDR2 ANQGSEA, per germline. The CDR3 has 12 residues. DNA of the CDR3: TGCAGCGTTGAAGCCAGGGAAGAGACCCAGTACTTC. Protein: CSVEAREETQYF. The entire variable domain, with the rest obtained from reference TRBV29-1 and TRBJ2-5, is as follows: SAVISQKPSRDICQRGTSLTIQCQVDSQVTMMFWYRQQPGQSLTLIATANQGSEATYESGFVIDKFPISRPNLTFSTLTVSNMSPEDSSIYLCSVEAREETQYFGPGTRLLVL.

This clonotype was counted many times. The rearrangement uses TRBV28 and TRBJ1-5; D unclear. The CDR3 loop spans 13 amino acids. Germline V CDR1 and CDR2: MDHEN, SYDVKM. Trimming cost V 1 base and J 4 bases, with 5 bases left between them. CDR3 residues: CASSLSGNQPQHF. In DNA, the CDR3 is TGTGCCAGCAGTTTATCCGGGAATCAGCCCCAGCATTTT.